Listed below are T cell receptor beta chains from one sample, sequenced in a study of T cell responses to AZD1222 COVID-19 vaccine. The method was immunoSEQ multiplex PCR; TCRdb's version includes in-frame clones alone and lacks a portion of them. The profile shows 100,000 to 150,000 clones, more than 75% of them singletons. The source was peripheral blood, collected 28 days after the second AZD1222 dose. Every receptor here comes from an adult who received the AZD1222 COVID-19 vaccine. The CDR3 runs from the conserved cysteine through the conserved F or W. D genes are given only for firm matches. Some rows mark clone size as missing; the rest say once, few, many or name a class of expanded clone.

clone_size,v_call,j_call,d_call,cdr3_aa,cdr3_nt
NA,TRBV7-3,TRBJ2-3,TRBD1,CASSTGQAPDTQYF,TGTGCCAGCAGCACCGGACAGGCCCCAGATACGCAGTATTTT
NA,TRBV6-5,TRBJ1-2,NA,CASSSVAAVSPCTF,TGTGCCAGCAGTTCGGTGGCGGCGGTTAGCCCCTGCACCTTC
NA,TRBV27,TRBJ2-2,NA,CASSFRWQNTGELFF,TGTGCCAGCAGTTTTCGGTGGCAGAACACCGGGGAGCTGTTTTTT
NA,TRBV11-2,TRBJ2-4,TRBD2,CASSLDITGGNIQYF,TGTGCCAGCAGCTTAGATATCACGGGAGGAAACATTCAGTACTTC
NA,TRBV7-8,TRBJ2-5,TRBD2,CASSPSPPGLGETQYF,TGTGCCAGCAGCCCGAGCCCCCCGGGACTAGGAGAGACCCAGTACTTC
NA,TRBV19,TRBJ1-1,TRBD1,CASSIMGTGTEAFF,TGTGCCAGTAGTATTATGGGGACAGGCACTGAAGCTTTCTTT
NA,TRBV2,TRBJ1-2,TRBD1,CASREQGALGYTF,TGTGCCAGCAGAGAACAGGGGGCGCTGGGCTACACCTTC
NA,TRBV3-1/TRBV3-2,TRBJ2-5,NA,CASSQDKFGVQETQYF,TGTGCCAGCAGCCAAGATAAGTTTGGGGTCCAAGAGACCCAGTACTTC
NA,TRBV4-2,TRBJ1-1,NA,CASSQDQPEAFF,TGTGCCAGCAGCCAAGATCAACCTGAAGCTTTCTTT
NA,TRBV5-4,TRBJ2-2,NA,CASSSSRLADGELFF,TGTGCCAGCAGCTCCTCCCGGCTGGCCGACGGGGAGCTGTTTTTT
NA,TRBV18,TRBJ2-4,NA,CASSARTGTKNIQYF,TGTGCCAGCTCCGCTCGGACCGGGACCAAAAACATTCAGTACTTC
NA,TRBV19,TRBJ2-7,TRBD1,CASSIGGRGPYEQYF,TGTGCCAGTAGTATAGGTGGCAGGGGGCCCTACGAGCAGTACTTC
NA,TRBV7-8,TRBJ2-3,NA,CASSLVAEDTQYF,TGTGCCAGCAGCTTAGTTGCGGAGGATACGCAGTATTTT
NA,TRBV2,TRBJ1-6,NA,CASSNTLRDGYNSPLHF,TGTGCCAGCAGTAATACGTTGCGGGACGGCTATAATTCACCCCTCCACTTT
NA,TRBV30,TRBJ2-3,TRBD1,CAGGTGTITDTQYF,TGTGCCGGCGGGACAGGGACTATCACAGATACGCAGTATTTT
once,TRBV5-1,TRBJ2-2,TRBD1,CASSTDPGQGNFGELFF,TGCGCCAGCAGCACCGATCCGGGACAGGGAAATTTCGGGGAGCTGTTTTTT
NA,TRBV11-2,TRBJ1-2,NA,CASSEGGWGYTF,TGTGCCAGCAGCGAGGGGGGCTGGGGCTACACCTTC
NA,TRBV5-1,TRBJ2-1,NA,CASSSPGAGNEQFF,TGCGCCAGCAGCTCACCAGGGGCCGGCAATGAGCAGTTCTTC
NA,TRBV18,TRBJ1-3,NA,CASSATPGDGNTIYF,TGTGCCAGCTCAGCGACACCGGGAGACGGAAACACCATATATTTT
once,TRBV27,TRBJ1-2,NA,CASSFSGSDGYTF,TGTGCCAGCAGTTTTTCGGGTTCAGATGGCTACACCTTC
NA,TRBV18,TRBJ2-1,TRBD2,CASSPVTSGYNEQFF,TGTGCCAGCTCACCAGTGACTAGCGGTTACAATGAGCAGTTCTTC
NA,TRBV7-9,TRBJ1-2,NA,CASSYTGTYGYTF,TGTGCCAGCAGCTACACCGGGACCTATGGCTACACCTTC
NA,TRBV10-3,TRBJ2-3,TRBD2,CAISQTSGRAAADTQYF,TGTGCCATCAGTCAGACTAGCGGGAGGGCCGCGGCAGATACGCAGTATTTT
NA,TRBV5-1,TRBJ1-6,NA,CASTLRGSGNSPLHF,TGCGCCAGCACCCTTCGAGGAAGCGGTAATTCACCCCTCCACTTT
NA,TRBV19,TRBJ1-1,TRBD1,CASTQDRGWRVTEAFF,TGTGCCAGTACCCAAGACAGGGGTTGGAGGGTCACTGAAGCTTTCTTT
NA,TRBV4-2,TRBJ2-3,NA,CASSQETADTDTQYF,TGTGCCAGCAGCCAAGAAACAGCAGACACAGATACGCAGTATTTT
NA,TRBV18,TRBJ2-6,NA,CASSLTPGATGANVLTF,TGTGCCAGCTCACTTACTCCGGGGGCAACTGGGGCCAACGTCCTGACTTTC
NA,TRBV7-9,TRBJ2-7,NA,CASSHGTEQYF,TGTGCCAGCAGCCACGGGACAGAGCAGTACTTC
NA,TRBV7-9,TRBJ1-4,NA,CASSRSLNEKLFF,TGTGCCAGCAGCCGATCACTTAATGAAAAACTGTTTTTT
NA,TRBV15,TRBJ1-3,NA,CATSRMGQSSSGNTIYF,TGTGCCACCAGCAGGATGGGCCAATCGAGCTCTGGAAACACCATATATTTT
NA,TRBV27,TRBJ1-2,NA,CASSLSGGPYGYTF,TGTGCCAGCAGTCTCTCGGGGGGGCCCTATGGCTACACCTTC
NA,TRBV7-8,TRBJ2-3,TRBD2,CASSSTSGVADTQYF,TGTGCCAGCAGCTCGACTAGCGGGGTCGCAGATACGCAGTATTTT
NA,TRBV6-1,TRBJ2-3,TRBD2,CASSVFLGTSGSTDTQYF,TGTGCCAGCAGTGTATTTCTTGGGACTAGCGGGAGTACAGATACGCAGTATTTT
NA,TRBV6-1,TRBJ1-2,NA,CASSETRDSSYGYTF,TGTGCCAGCAGTGAAACCCGGGACTCTAGCTATGGCTACACCTTC
NA,TRBV6-5,TRBJ2-7,TRBD2,CASRTGGVSYEQYF,TGTGCCAGCAGGACGGGGGGTGTTTCCTACGAGCAGTACTTC
NA,TRBV29-1,TRBJ2-7,NA,CSGAGPGEQYF,TGCAGCGGAGCAGGGCCAGGGGAGCAGTACTTC
NA,TRBV3-1/TRBV3-2,TRBJ1-4,TRBD1,CASTMGTVNEKLFF,TGTGCCAGCACTATGGGGACAGTCAATGAAAAACTGTTTTTT
NA,TRBV2,TRBJ1-1,NA,CASSPYSSPETFF,TGTGCCAGCAGTCCCTACAGTTCCCCGGAGACTTTCTTT
NA,TRBV5-1,TRBJ2-5,NA,CASCGNCEETQYF,TGCGCCAGCTGCGGCAATTGCGAAGAGACCCAGTACTTC
few,TRBV5-6,TRBJ1-4,NA,CASSLVSERHEKLFF,TGTGCCAGCAGCTTGGTGTCCGAAAGGCATGAAAAACTGTTTTTT
NA,TRBV18,TRBJ1-1,TRBD1,CASSPGTGFFAFF,TGTGCCAGCTCACCAGGGACAGGTTTTTTTGCTTTCTTT
few,TRBV5-1,TRBJ1-2,TRBD1,CASSLTGDGYGYTF,TGCGCCAGCAGCCTCACAGGGGACGGCTATGGCTACACCTTC